The 28 T cell receptor beta chains below come from one sample, sequenced in a study of PD-L1 blockade in urothelial cancer. The sample's time point: peripheral blood 6 weeks after treatment start. TCRdb's copy holds only in-frame clones and misses some; the assay was immunoSEQ multiplex PCR. Of about 35,000 clones listed, 75% to 90% are singletons. This specimen was PBMCs, taken around atezolizumab (anti-PD-L1) treatment. All receptors derive from a man aged 35-49 years with urothelial cancer.

CDR3: CASSPLPWRVDGNTIYF. CDR3 DNA: TGTGCCAGCAGCCCACTCCCTTGGAGGGTCGATGGAAACACCATATATTTT. The chain combines TRBV11-2 with TRBJ1-3; D gene unclear. Per germline, CDR1 SGHAT and CDR2 FQNNGV. The CDR3 extends over 17 amino acids. V dropped 5 bases and J dropped 3 bases, with 20 bases sitting between them.

V usage is TRBV27 and J usage is TRBJ2-2, with D perhaps TRBD2 (5 bases). The V end lost 4 bases, the J end lost 5 bases, and 14 bases lay between the germline ends. The CDR3 covers 15 residues. Germline-derived CDR1 and CDR2 are MNHEY and SMNVEV (reference sequence). CDR3 bases: TGTGCCAGCAGTTCGGACGAGGGCGCGACCGGGGAGCTGTTTTTT. Translation gives CASSSDEGATGELFF.

CDR3 coding DNA: TGTGCCAGCAGCTTACAGGTAGCGAACACTGAAGCTTTCTTT. Protein: CASSLQVANTEAFF. J is TRBJ1-1 and V is TRBV9; D is possibly TRBD1 (5 bases). V gave up 4 bases and J gave up 1 base, with 11 bases separating them. Germline CDR1 and CDR2: SGDLS and YYNGEE. The CDR3 extends over 14 amino acids.

The genes are TRBV25-1 and TRBJ2-6, with D uncertain. Deletions cut 6 bases from V and 1 base from J, with 7 bases between. CDR1 and CDR2 (germline): MGHDK, SYGVNS. This CDR3 is built from 14 residues. The DNA for the CDR3 is TGTGCCAGCAGGTTTAGTTCTGGGGCCAACGTCCTGACTTTC. It yields the protein CASRFSSGANVLTF.

Only one count was recorded for this clone. The chain couples TRBV29-1 to TRBJ2-2, with a possible D match to TRBD2 (6 bases). Germline loops: CDR1 SQVTM, CDR2 ANQGSEA. V lost 3 bases, J lost 4 bases, and 9 bases lay in between. The CDR3 runs to 13 residues. CDR3 amino acids: CSVDGGFTGELFF. As DNA, the CDR3 is TGCAGCGTTGACGGGGGTTTCACCGGGGAGCTGTTTTTT.

This clone was found once. The chain recombines TRBV4-1 with TRBJ2-7; the D is unclear. V lost 2 bases to trimming and J lost 2 bases, with 19 bases between them. Looked up from germline, CDR1 is MGHRA and CDR2 is YSYEKL. The CDR3 loop spans 17 amino acids. The CDR3 sequence: CASSQNSYSPSPYEQYF. For the CDR3, the DNA is TGCGCCAGCAGCCAAAACAGCTATAGTCCAAGCCCCTACGAGCAGTACTTC.

The rearrangement joins TRBV19 to TRBJ1-5; D is possibly TRBD1 (6 bases). The V and J ends lost 2 bases and 5 bases respectively, with 13 bases between them. CDR1 LNHDA and CDR2 SQIVND come from the germline V gene (reference sequence). The CDR3 length is 15 residues. The CDR3 sequence: CASSIRWGPDQPQHF. CDR3 bases: TGTGCCAGTAGTATACGATGGGGGCCCGATCAGCCCCAGCATTTT. Full variable domain (rest looked up from reference TRBV19 and TRBJ1-5): DGGITQSPKYLFRKEGQNVTLSCEQNLNHDAMYWYRQDPGQGLRLIYYSQIVNDFQKGDIAEGYSVSREKKESFPLTVTSAQKNPTAFYLCASSIRWGPDQPQHFGDGTRLSIL.

The chain recombines TRBV5-6 with TRBJ1-1, with a weak D call TRBD1 (5 bases). The CDR3 totals 13 residues. Per the germline V gene, CDR1 is SGHDT and CDR2 is YYEEEE. V dropped 2 bases and J dropped 5 bases, with 10 bases sitting between them. This CDR3 reads CASSLGRVTEAFF. The DNA for the CDR3 is TGTGCCAGCAGCTTAGGCAGGGTAACTGAAGCTTTCTTT.

CDR3 coding DNA: TGTGCCTGGAGTGTCGTGTCAGGGGGGAATCAGCCCCAGCATTTT. The encoded protein is CAWSVVSGGNQPQHF. The V and J genes are TRBV30 and TRBJ1-5; 7 nucleotides align to TRBD1. J gave up 4 bases and V 0 bases, and 6 bases lay outside the gene matches. The CDR3 length is 15 residues. The germline CDR1 and CDR2 sequences are GTSNPN and SVGIG (reference sequence). Full variable domain (remainder filled in from reference TRBV30 and TRBJ1-5): SQTIHQWPATLVQPVGSPLSLECTVEGTSNPNLYWYRQAAGRGLQLLFYSVGIGQISSEVPQNLSASRPQDRQFILSSKKLLLSDSGFYLCAWSVVSGGNQPQHFGDGTRLSIL.

The chain uses TRBV6-1 and TRBJ2-3; D ambiguous. Trimming removed 6 bases from V and 3 bases from J, with 4 bases in between. There are 11 residues in the CDR3. Germline CDR1 is MNHNS and CDR2 is SASEGT. CDR3 sequence reads: CASSPTDTQYF. In nucleotides, the CDR3 is TGTGCCAGCAGCCCTACAGATACGCAGTATTTT.

The V and J genes are TRBV14 and TRBJ2-7, with D possibly TRBD1 on 5 matching bases. V shed 1 base and J shed 4 bases, with 23 bases lying between them. Germline lookup yields CDR1 SGHDN and CDR2 FVKESK. CDR3 length: 18 residues. CDR3 amino acids: CASSQGPRTFETSYEQYF. The CDR3, as DNA: TGTGCCAGCAGCCAAGGTCCCCGGACATTCGAGACGTCTTACGAGCAGTACTTC.

This clone was observed a handful of times. The chain employs TRBV30 and TRBJ1-2; D ambiguous. The germline V gene encodes CDR1 GTSNPN and CDR2 SVGIG (reference sequence). The length of the CDR3 is 10 residues. V lost 7 bases and J 6 bases, leaving 9 bases between the germline ends. The CDR3 sequence: CALTTDGYTF. Here the CDR3 DNA reads TGTGCCTTGACAACCGATGGCTACACCTTC.

V usage is TRBV19 and J usage is TRBJ1-2; maybe TRBD1 (5 bases). This CDR3 has 16 residues. V was cut by 5 bases and J by 4 bases, with 20 bases left in between. Germline V gene sequence: CDR1 LNHDA, CDR2 SQIVND (reference sequence). CDR3 residues: CASSLLTASGIYGYTF. The CDR3 region has the DNA TGTGCCAGTAGTCTCCTGACAGCCTCAGGCATCTATGGCTACACCTTC.

The sample holds one count of this clone. The gene calls are TRBV28 and TRBJ1-1; D remains ambiguous. V lost 4 bases, J lost 0 bases, and 6 bases lay in between. CDR3 length equals 13 residues. Per germline, CDR1 MDHEN and CDR2 SYDVKM. CDR3 sequence: CASSYNMNTEAFF. CDR3 DNA: TGTGCCAGCAGTTATAATATGAACACTGAAGCTTTCTTT.

This rearrangement joins TRBV27 to TRBJ2-3; D uncertain. The germline V gene encodes CDR1 MNHEY and CDR2 SMNVEV (reference sequence). The CDR3 has 17 residues. V gave up 0 bases and J gave up 0 bases, with 13 bases separating them. CDR3 residues: CASSLSIAEISTDTQYF. DNA of the CDR3: TGTGCCAGCAGTTTATCGATTGCGGAGATTAGCACAGATACGCAGTATTTT.

This clone has only a few counts. The DNA for the CDR3 is TGTGCCTGGAGTGTCGGGACAAGTAGCAATCAGCCCCAGCATTTT. It is translated as CAWSVGTSSNQPQHF. The chain uses TRBV30 and TRBJ1-5, with D possibly matching TRBD1 (6 bases). CDR3 length: 15 amino acids. Germline-derived CDR1 and CDR2 are GTSNPN and SVGIG (reference sequence). The V gene lost 0 bases and the J gene lost 0 bases, with 9 bases spanning the gap. Combining the CDR3 with reference TRBV30 and TRBJ1-5 gives the whole variable domain SQTIHQWPATLVQPVGSPLSLECTVEGTSNPNLYWYRQAAGRGLQLLFYSVGIGQISSEVPQNLSASRPQDRQFILSSKKLLLSDSGFYLCAWSVGTSSNQPQHFGDGTRLSIL.

The rearrangement links TRBV7-8 to TRBJ2-7, with D uncertain. CDR3 size: 11 residues. V lost 4 bases and J 5 bases, leaving 6 bases between the germline ends. Per germline, CDR1 SGHVS and CDR2 FQNEAQ. Here the CDR3 DNA reads TGTGCCAGCAGCTCAGTGGACGAGCAGTACTTC. Protein sequence: CASSSVDEQYF.

The table lists this clone with a few counts. The rearrangement uses TRBV7-2 and TRBJ1-4; D call uncertain. From germline, CDR1 is SGHTA and CDR2 FQGNSA. V lost 1 base, J lost 8 bases, and 8 bases lay in between. The CDR3 spans 13 residues. The CDR3 is CASSLVRGEKLFF. The CDR3 DNA reads TGTGCCAGCAGCTTAGTTCGAGGCGAAAAACTGTTTTTT.

This chain uses TRBV7-2 with TRBJ2-7; tentatively, D is TRBD1 (5 bases). The CDR3 runs 13 residues. The V gene's germline CDR1 is SGHTA and CDR2 FQGNSA. V lost 5 bases to trimming and J lost 2 bases, with 10 bases between them. The chain's CDR3 is CASSRDRPYEQYF. Written as DNA, the CDR3 is TGTGCCAGCAGCCGCGACAGACCCTACGAGCAGTACTTC.

The chain is built from TRBV30 and TRBJ2-7; D gene uncertain. CDR3 size: 13 residues. V was clipped by 2 bases and J by 0 bases, with 8 bases between them. Per the germline V gene, CDR1 is GTSNPN and CDR2 is SVGIG (reference sequence). This CDR3 reads CAWSPGSSYEQYF. The CDR3 coding sequence is TGTGCCTGGAGTCCCGGGTCCTCCTACGAGCAGTACTTC.

The V gene is TRBV11-2, the J gene TRBJ1-2; TRBD1 matches 7 bases. Per the germline V gene, CDR1 is SGHAT and CDR2 is FQNNGV. V lost 5 bases, J lost 3 bases, and 9 bases stayed unmatched. There are 15 residues in the CDR3. CDR3 DNA: TGTGCCAGCAGCGACCGGACAGGACCCGACTATGGCTACACCTTC. It codes for CASSDRTGPDYGYTF.

V usage is TRBV7-2 and J usage is TRBJ1-1; D might be TRBD1 (5 bases). Trimming took 1 base from V and 5 from J, leaving 14 bases between them. This CDR3 contains 15 residues. The germline V gene encodes CDR1 SGHTA and CDR2 FQGNSA. The CDR3 DNA reads TGTGCCAGCAGCTTAGGTGGGGCGGTAGAGACTGAAGCTTTCTTT. Translating it yields CASSLGGAVETEAFF.

This rearrangement joins TRBV6-1 to TRBJ1-5; weak D call: TRBD1 (5 bases). Germline V gene sequence: CDR1 MNHNS, CDR2 SASEGT. The CDR3 has 14 amino acids. Between the trimmed V and J ends, which lost 8 bases and 2 bases, there was a span of 13 bases. The CDR3: CASSQGMGNQPQHF. CDR3 DNA sequence: TGTGCCAGCTCCCAGGGAATGGGCAATCAGCCCCAGCATTTT.

The genes are TRBV6-1 and TRBJ1-3, with D unclear. This CDR3 comprises 17 residues. V was shortened by 4 bases and J by 0 bases, with 16 bases between the two germline ends. Germline values: CDR1 MNHNS, CDR2 SASEGT. The CDR3 DNA is TGTGCCAGCAGTGGATCGGTCGGGAGCTACTCTGGAAACACCATATATTTT. Protein sequence: CASSGSVGSYSGNTIYF.

This clone has more than one count but fewer than ten. This chain uses TRBV9 with TRBJ1-1; TRBD1 matches at 9 bases. This CDR3 has 15 amino acids. Trimming at V came to 0 bases and at J to 4 bases, leaving 4 bases not matched to a gene. The germline V gene has CDR1 SGDLS and CDR2 YYNGEE. The CDR3 DNA is TGTGCCAGCAGCGTAGACCCGACAGGGGGCACTGAAGCTTTCTTT. The encoded protein is CASSVDPTGGTEAFF.

This chain connects TRBV6-4 to TRBJ2-3, with TRBD2 as a possible D gene (6 bases). V shed 0 bases and J shed 6 bases, with 16 bases lying between them. The germline CDR1 and CDR2 sequences are MRHNA and SNTAGT. The CDR3 contains 16 residues. The CDR3 protein is CASSDSAGPSRDTQYF. CDR3 nucleotides: TGTGCCAGCAGTGACTCTGCGGGGCCCTCACGGGATACGCAGTATTTT.

The chain has TRBV2 and TRBJ1-1, with D possibly TRBD1 on 5 matching bases. The CDR3 sequence is 14 residues long. Trimming took off 6 bases at V and 3 bases at J, with 14 bases between the two ends. The V gene's germline CDR1 is SNHLY and CDR2 FYNNEI. The CDR3 DNA is TGTGCCAGCAGCTACTCGGGGGAGGACACTGAAGCTTTCTTT. Translated: CASSYSGEDTEAFF.

The gene calls are TRBV30 and TRBJ2-1; 11 positions agree with TRBD2. V was pared by 8 bases and J by 7 bases, with 7 bases of the junction left unmatched. The germline gives CDR1 GTSNPN, CDR2 SVGIG (reference sequence). The CDR3 runs 13 residues. The CDR3: CAGGTSGKNEQFF. The CDR3 DNA sequence: TGTGCCGGGGGGACTAGCGGAAAAAATGAGCAGTTCTTC. The full variable domain, in which reference TRBV30 and TRBJ2-1 provide the parts outside the CDR3, is SQTIHQWPATLVQPVGSPLSLECTVEGTSNPNLYWYRQAAGRGLQLLFYSVGIGQISSEVPQNLSASRPQDRQFILSSKKLLLSDSGFYLCAGGTSGKNEQFFGPGTRLTVL.